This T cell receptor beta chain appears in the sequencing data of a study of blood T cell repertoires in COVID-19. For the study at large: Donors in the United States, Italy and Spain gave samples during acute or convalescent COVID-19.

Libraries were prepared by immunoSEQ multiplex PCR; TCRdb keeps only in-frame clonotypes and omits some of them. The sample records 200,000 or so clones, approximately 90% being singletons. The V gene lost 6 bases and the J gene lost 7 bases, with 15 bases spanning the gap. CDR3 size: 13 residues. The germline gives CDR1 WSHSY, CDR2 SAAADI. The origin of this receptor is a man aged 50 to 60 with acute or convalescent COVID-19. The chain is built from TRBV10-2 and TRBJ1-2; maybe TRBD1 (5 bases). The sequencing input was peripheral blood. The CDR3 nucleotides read TGCGCCAGCAGCCCGGCCGGGACTGCTGGCTACACCTTC. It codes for CASSPAGTAGYTF.